The source of this T cell receptor (beta chain) is a study of blood T cell repertoires in COVID-19. Looking at the study overall: Sites across the United States, Italy and Spain contributed samples from acute and convalescent COVID-19. T cells, B-cell-depleted T cells, or PBMCs provided the cDNA or gDNA that served as material.

In the original analysis: By means of reference gene primer amplification, nucleated cell counts were estimated. The table came from immunoSEQ multiplex PCR; TCRdb's copy has only in-frame clones and leaves some out. Clone size and V and J calls were adopted from that table, with D and trimming inferred from the DNA. Of some 150,000 clones detected, around 87% appear once; the ten largest clones hold roughly two fifths. The CDR3 has 16 amino acids. Germline CDR1 reads WNHNN; CDR2 reads SYGVQD (reference sequence). Trimming shortened V by 4 bases and J by 0 bases, and 14 bases separated the two germline ends.

Sequencing was done on a sample of peripheral blood. The source of this sequence is a man over 45 who had recovered from COVID-19. The genes are TRBV10-1 and TRBJ2-3; maybe TRBD1 (6 bases). CDR3 protein: CASSVVQGFSTDTQYF. The DNA for the CDR3 is TGCGCCAGCAGTGTTGTACAGGGATTTAGCACAGATACGCAGTATTTT.